This TCR beta chain was identified during a study of blood T cell repertoires in COVID-19. TCRdb's copy holds only in-frame clones and misses some; the assay was immunoSEQ multiplex PCR. The sample shows roughly 49,000 clones, approximately 86% of them seen only once. Between the trimmed V and J ends, which lost 0 bases and 0 bases, there was a span of 9 bases. This CDR3 spans 16 amino acids. Germline CDR1 is MNHEY and CDR2 is SVGAGI. This clone was counted a single time. The chain has TRBV6-5 and TRBJ2-4; D unclear. What was sequenced was peripheral blood. The receptor was isolated from a man in his forties with acute or convalescent COVID-19. For the CDR3, the DNA is TGTGCCAGCAGTTACTCGATGGGCTTAGCCAAAAACATTCAGTACTTC. This gives the protein CASSYSMGLAKNIQYF.